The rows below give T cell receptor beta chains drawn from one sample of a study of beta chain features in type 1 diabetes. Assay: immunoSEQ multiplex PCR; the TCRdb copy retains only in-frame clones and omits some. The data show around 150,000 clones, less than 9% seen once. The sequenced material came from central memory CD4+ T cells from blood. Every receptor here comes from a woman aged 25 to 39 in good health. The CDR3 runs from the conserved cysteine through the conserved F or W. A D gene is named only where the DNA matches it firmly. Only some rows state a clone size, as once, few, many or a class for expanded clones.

DNA: TGTGCCAGCAGCAAAACCCTAGCGGGAGGGGATGAGCAGTACTTC
CDR3: CASSKTLAGGDEQYF
V: TRBV7-9
J: TRBJ2-7
length: 15
size: few
D: TRBD2

DNA: TGTGCCTCGCTCCCCGGGCGGGGTGGCTACACCTTC
CDR3: CASLPGRGGYTF
V: TRBV30
J: TRBJ1-2
length: 12
size: many
D: -

DNA: TGTGCCAGCAGCGGGGGCGGGACAGGGGAGAACTTACCCCAGCATTTT
CDR3: CASSGGGTGENLPQHF
V: TRBV7-9
J: TRBJ1-5
length: 16
size: few
D: TRBD1

DNA: TGTGCCATCAGTGTTCCAGGGGGCATTGAGCAGTACTTC
CDR3: CAISVPGGIEQYF
V: TRBV10-3
J: TRBJ2-7
length: 13
size: few
D: TRBD1

DNA: TGTGCCAGCTCATCAAGGCGGGAGGGCTTATACAATGAGCAGTTCTTC
CDR3: CASSSRREGLYNEQFF
V: TRBV18
J: TRBJ2-1
length: 16
size: few
D: TRBD2

DNA: TGTGCCTGGAATAGTCCTGGCAATCAGCCCCAGCATTTT
CDR3: CAWNSPGNQPQHF
V: TRBV30
J: TRBJ1-5
length: 13
size: few
D: -

DNA: TGTGCCAGCGCCCGGAGCGGGAGCGGGGAGACCCAGTACTTC
CDR3: CASARSGSGETQYF
V: TRBV7-3
J: TRBJ2-5
length: 14
size: few
D: TRBD2

DNA: TGCGCCAGCAGCGCTGAGTCTTGGAACACTGAAGCTTTCTTT
CDR3: CASSAESWNTEAFF
V: TRBV5-1
J: TRBJ1-1
length: 14
size: many
D: -

DNA: TGTGCCAGTAGTATCCGGGACAGGGGATTTGGAAACACCATATATTTT
CDR3: CASSIRDRGFGNTIYF
V: TRBV19
J: TRBJ1-3
length: 16
size: few
D: TRBD1

DNA: TGCGCCAGCAGCCTAGAGGCCAGGGTTGGACAGCCCCAGCATTTT
CDR3: CASSLEARVGQPQHF
V: TRBV4-1
J: TRBJ1-5
length: 15
size: -
D: -

DNA: TGTGCCAGCAGCTCAGGCCCGGTCCCCTATGGCTACACCTTC
CDR3: CASSSGPVPYGYTF
V: TRBV13
J: TRBJ1-2
length: 14
size: many
D: -

DNA: TGCGCCAGCAGCCCAGGACTGCTTGTCGGAGATACGCAGTATTTT
CDR3: CASSPGLLVGDTQYF
V: TRBV5-1
J: TRBJ2-3
length: 15
size: -
D: -

DNA: TGCAGCGTTGAACAGGTAAAGGCTGAAGCTTTCTTT
CDR3: CSVEQVKAEAFF
V: TRBV29-1
J: TRBJ1-1
length: 12
size: many
D: -

DNA: TGTGCCAGCAGTTCCTCCGGGACTAGAGAGACCCAGTACTTC
CDR3: CASSSSGTRETQYF
V: TRBV6-6
J: TRBJ2-5
length: 14
size: -
D: TRBD2

DNA: TGTGCCAGCAGCGTGGCTAGCGGGAGCGGGTTGCCCTACAATGAGCAGTTCTTC
CDR3: CASSVASGSGLPYNEQFF
V: TRBV9
J: TRBJ2-1
length: 18
size: -
D: TRBD2

DNA: TGTGCCATCAGGGGACAGGGGACCCGAGAGGCCACTGGAAACACCATATATTTT
CDR3: CAIRGQGTREATGNTIYF
V: TRBV10-3
J: TRBJ1-3
length: 18
size: few
D: TRBD1

DNA: TGTGCCAGCAGTTACTCAGACAGGGACATAGGCTACGAGCAGTACTTC
CDR3: CASSYSDRDIGYEQYF
V: TRBV6-5
J: TRBJ2-7
length: 16
size: few
D: TRBD1

DNA: TGTGCCAGCAGCCAATCAAGGGAGGTAGCAGATACGCAGTATTTT
CDR3: CASSQSREVADTQYF
V: TRBV16
J: TRBJ2-3
length: 15
size: -
D: -

DNA: TGTGCCAGCAGTTTTCAGGGGGCGCGGGCCGAGCAGTACTTC
CDR3: CASSFQGARAEQYF
V: TRBV27
J: TRBJ2-7
length: 14
size: few
D: TRBD1

DNA: TGTGCCAGCAGCATCGACGGACAGAACAATCAGCCCCAGCATTTT
CDR3: CASSIDGQNNQPQHF
V: TRBV5-4
J: TRBJ1-5
length: 15
size: -
D: -

DNA: TGTGCCACCAGCCCCCGTAGGACCACTAGCGGGAGGTGGAATGAGCAGTTCTTC
CDR3: CATSPRRTTSGRWNEQFF
V: TRBV15
J: TRBJ2-1
length: 18
size: few
D: TRBD2

DNA: TGCAGCGCGGGGACAGTCGACTCCTACGAGCAGTACTTC
CDR3: CSAGTVDSYEQYF
V: TRBV29-1
J: TRBJ2-7
length: 13
size: many
D: TRBD1

DNA: TGTGCCAGCAAGGGGGAAGTCGGGGAGCTGTTTTTT
CDR3: CASKGEVGELFF
V: TRBV2
J: TRBJ2-2
length: 12
size: -
D: -

DNA: TGTGCCAGCAGCTTGGGGGACAGGGATAGCACTGAAGCTTTCTTT
CDR3: CASSLGDRDSTEAFF
V: TRBV5-4
J: TRBJ1-1
length: 15
size: few
D: TRBD1

DNA: TGTGCCTGGAGGCTCAGGGGGCTGAATGGCTACACCTTC
CDR3: CAWRLRGLNGYTF
V: TRBV30
J: TRBJ1-2
length: 13
size: few
D: TRBD1

DNA: TGTGCCAGCAGTTCCTACAGGGGGAATGAAAAACTGTTTTTT
CDR3: CASSSYRGNEKLFF
V: TRBV28
J: TRBJ1-4
length: 14
size: -
D: TRBD1

DNA: TGTGCCAGCAGCCAAAGGGCGGGACAGGGCTATGGCTACACCTTC
CDR3: CASSQRAGQGYGYTF
V: TRBV7-3
J: TRBJ1-2
length: 15
size: few
D: TRBD1

DNA: TGCGCCAGCAGCTTGGTCCGGGGGGAGAGGAATGAGCAGTTCTTC
CDR3: CASSLVRGERNEQFF
V: TRBV5-1
J: TRBJ2-1
length: 15
size: -
D: TRBD2

DNA: TGTGCCAGCAGTACCGGGACAGGACTTAACTATGGCTACACCTTC
CDR3: CASSTGTGLNYGYTF
V: TRBV28
J: TRBJ1-2
length: 15
size: many
D: TRBD1

DNA: TGTGCCAGCAGCGTAGTAGTCGAGCGAAGTGAGCAGTTCTTC
CDR3: CASSVVVERSEQFF
V: TRBV9
J: TRBJ2-1
length: 14
size: few
D: -

DNA: TGTGCCAGCTCAAGGACAGGGGGCGCGGGGCAGCCCCAGCATTTT
CDR3: CASSRTGGAGQPQHF
V: TRBV18
J: TRBJ1-5
length: 15
size: few
D: TRBD1

DNA: TGCAGCGTTGTAGGTGGTCAGGGGAGCTCCTACGAGCAGTACTTC
CDR3: CSVVGGQGSSYEQYF
V: TRBV29-1
J: TRBJ2-7
length: 15
size: -
D: -

DNA: TGTGCCAGCAGCGTAGCTTCGCGGGAGTGGCGCACCGGGGAGCTGTTTTTT
CDR3: CASSVASREWRTGELFF
V: TRBV9
J: TRBJ2-2
length: 17
size: few
D: TRBD2

DNA: TGTGCCAGCAGCCTCACCTTGGCGGGAGGGACCTACAATGAGCAGTTCTTC
CDR3: CASSLTLAGGTYNEQFF
V: TRBV5-5
J: TRBJ2-1
length: 17
size: -
D: TRBD2

DNA: TGTGCCAGCAGCTTGTCCGGGATCTACGAGCAGTACTTC
CDR3: CASSLSGIYEQYF
V: TRBV5-6
J: TRBJ2-7
length: 13
size: many
D: -

DNA: TGTGCCAGCAGTGAACTCGGGGGGGGTGAAAAACTGTTTTTT
CDR3: CASSELGGGEKLFF
V: TRBV2
J: TRBJ1-4
length: 14
size: few
D: -

DNA: TGTGCCTGGGGGCCGGGACTAGCGTCCTACGAGCAGTACTTC
CDR3: CAWGPGLASYEQYF
V: TRBV30
J: TRBJ2-7
length: 14
size: many
D: TRBD2

DNA: TGTGCCAGCAGCTTGCAGGCTCCGCGCTACGAGCAGTACTTC
CDR3: CASSLQAPRYEQYF
V: TRBV7-8
J: TRBJ2-7
length: 14
size: -
D: -

DNA: TGTGCCAGCTCACTGCAGGGGAATCGCGCTCACGAGCAGTACTTC
CDR3: CASSLQGNRAHEQYF
V: TRBV18
J: TRBJ2-7
length: 15
size: few
D: -

DNA: TGCAGCGTTGGACAGGGGGAGGGCACTGAAGCTTTCTTT
CDR3: CSVGQGEGTEAFF
V: TRBV29-1
J: TRBJ1-1
length: 13
size: few
D: TRBD1

DNA: TGCAGCTTTAGGACAGGGAAGACTGAAGCTTTCTTT
CDR3: CSFRTGKTEAFF
V: TRBV29-1
J: TRBJ1-1
length: 12
size: few
D: TRBD1

DNA: TGTGCCAGCAGCCCATGGTCTCGGACTGAAGCTTTCTTT
CDR3: CASSPWSRTEAFF
V: TRBV7-8
J: TRBJ1-1
length: 13
size: -
D: -

DNA: TGTGCCAGTACCACACAGGGATCGCAAGAAAAACTGTTTTTT
CDR3: CASTTQGSQEKLFF
V: TRBV19
J: TRBJ1-4
length: 14
size: -
D: -

DNA: TGTGCCAGCAGCGGGAGCCTCGGTGAGACCCAGTACTTC
CDR3: CASSGSLGETQYF
V: TRBV15
J: TRBJ2-5
length: 13
size: few
D: TRBD2